The source of this T cell receptor beta chain is a study of blood T cell repertoires in COVID-19. Across the whole study: Acute and convalescent COVID-19 specimens originated in the United States, Italy and Spain. T cells, B-cell-depleted T cells, or PBMCs provided the cDNA or gDNA that served as material.

Per the study methods: Estimates of nucleated cell counts were drawn from the amplification of reference gene primers. Measured with immunoSEQ multiplex PCR; TCRdb has only the in-frame clones, and not every one. From that table come the V and J calls and clone size; the DNA was used to work out D and trimming. Counted here are tens of thousands of clones, around 82% occurring once; the ten biggest clones make up approximately 12%. In germline, CDR1 is SGHVS, CDR2 FQNEAQ. The ends lost 5 bases at V and 1 base at J; junction bases unmatched: 1. The length of the CDR3 is 15 residues. This sequence was found in a human donor in a cohort sampled during active COVID-19. The rearrangement uses TRBV7-8 and TRBJ2-5; 13 positions agree with TRBD2. Sequencing was carried out using peripheral blood. Written as DNA, the CDR3 is TGTGCCAGCAGCAGACTAGCGGGGGGCCAAGAGACCCAGTACTTC. Residues: CASSRLAGGQETQYF.